This T cell receptor beta chain appears in the sequencing data of a study of blood T cell repertoires in COVID-19. Study-wide context: Acute-phase and convalescent COVID-19 samples originated in the United States, Italy and Spain. T cells, B-cell-depleted T cells, or PBMCs supplied cDNA or gDNA.

Trimming removed 6 bases from V and 3 bases from J, with 9 bases in between. The CDR3 consists of 12 residues. Authors' methods: Estimation of nucleated cell counts was performed using reference gene primer amplification. TCRdb's table, derived via immunoSEQ multiplex PCR, lists solely in-frame clones and lacks some. D and trimming were read from the DNA, whereas the V and J calls and clone size are those reported in that table. The sample includes hundreds of thousands of clones, around four fifths seen only once; the top ten take roughly 8%. The chain couples TRBV12-3 or TRBV12-4 to TRBJ2-7; a possible D gene is TRBD2 (6 bases). The source is a woman aged 50 to 65 with acute or convalescent COVID-19. Specimen: peripheral blood. This CDR3 is CASSGTRYEQYF. In DNA form, the CDR3 reads TGTGCCAGCAGCGGGACTCGCTACGAGCAGTACTTC.